This T cell receptor beta chain was observed in a study of T cell repertoires in cytomegalovirus infection. In the study overall: From public TCR beta signatures came an indication of both CMV infection and matching HLA type.

With regard to this clonotype: Its antigen is unidentified.

TCRdb recomputed calls from the reads with MiXCR, one row per CDR3 protein. Of 200,000 to 250,000 distinct CDR3 sequences in the sample, over 9% were seen once. Notes on the study in general: CMV carriers having the relevant HLA were flagged by cumulative public TCR beta family frequency. HLA-C-restricted CMV clonotypes gave the most frequent clonotype in two of eight donors.

This clonotype was obtained from a human donor in good health (CMV status not recorded). Some clones in this sample may be carry-over from other donors' samples. Material: PBMCs.

CDR3 region: CASSLGSGAGGTQYF. The CDR3 nucleotides read TGTGCCAGCAGCTTAGGGTCGGGGGCCGGAGGTACGCAGTATTTT. This chain connects TRBV7-2 to TRBJ2-3; D may be TRBD1 or TRBD2 (6 bases each). From germline, CDR1 is SGHTA and CDR2 FQGNSA. CDR3 length: 15 amino acids. V dropped 1 base and J dropped 8 bases, with 16 bases sitting between them.